This passage covers 21 T cell receptor beta chains from one sample sequenced in a study of T cells in Graves' hyperthyroidism and ophthalmopathy. The CDR3 regions of TCR beta were amplified from RNA transcripts. First-round RT-PCR of the TCR CDR3 relied on the HTBI primer set. TCRdb itself ran the multiplex PCR reads through MiXCR, one entry per CDR3 protein. This table holds 530,000 or so distinct CDR3 sequences, around a quarter found once. The material sequenced was blood. The receptors derive from a woman in her thirties with Graves' ophthalmopathy.

This clonotype was observed many times. The chain combines TRBV29-1 with TRBJ1-2; D not resolved. Between the trimmed V and J ends, which lost 7 bases and 4 bases, there was a span of 19 bases. The germline gives CDR1 SQVTM, CDR2 ANQGSEA. The CDR3 is made up of 14 amino acids. The CDR3 region has the DNA TGCAGCGCGAGGGATCAGGACGGCTCCTATGGCTACACCTTC. This sequence encodes CSARDQDGSYGYTF.

This clonotype was counted at least ten times. The chain uses TRBV6-2 or TRBV6-3 and TRBJ1-2, with no clear D. The germline gives CDR1 MNHEY, CDR2 SVGEGT. The CDR3 has 15 amino acids. Trimming removed 6 bases at V and 2 bases at J, with 16 bases between. CDR3 sequence reads: CASSPPSDRNYGYTF. The CDR3 DNA follows: TGTGCCAGCAGCCCGCCCTCCGACCGGAACTATGGCTACACCTTC.

The chain joins TRBV7-2 to TRBJ1-2; D uncertain. The V gene lost 3 bases and the J gene lost 12 bases, with 14 bases spanning the gap. The CDR3 is 12 amino acids. Germline CDR1 is SGHTA and CDR2 is FQGNSA. The CDR3 reads CASSLGIEINTF. CDR3 sequence (DNA): TGTGCCAGCAGCTTGGGAATCGAAATCAACACCTTC.

This clonotype has a count of ten or more. The chain is built from TRBV2 and TRBJ1-1; D is unresolved. Germline V gives CDR1 SNHLY, CDR2 FYNNEI. V was pared by 8 bases and J by 1 base, with 11 bases between. The CDR3 covers 13 residues. CDR3 region: CASQRSPNTEAFF. Here the CDR3 DNA reads TGTGCCAGCCAAAGATCTCCGAACACTGAAGCTTTCTTT.

This clonotype has a count of ten or more. The chain joins TRBV20-1 to TRBJ1-3; D uncertain. V shed 6 bases and J shed 4 bases, with 7 bases lying between them. The CDR3 spans 11 residues. Germline V lookup: CDR1 DFQATT, CDR2 SNEGSKA (reference sequence). CDR3 coding DNA: TGCAGTGCCGCTAGCGGAAACACCATATATTTT. The encoded protein is CSAASGNTIYF.

This clonotype came up many times. This sequence joins TRBV10-3 and TRBJ2-6; D is ambiguous. The CDR3 contains 15 residues. CDR1 and CDR2 from the germline V gene are ENHRY and SYGVKD. The germline V and J ends were trimmed by 3 bases and 0 bases, with 6 bases remaining between them. The DNA for the CDR3 is TGTGCCATCAGTGACATAGCCTCTGGGGCCAACGTCCTGACTTTC. Its protein is CAISDIASGANVLTF.

V usage is TRBV27 and J usage is TRBJ2-7, with D possibly being TRBD1 or TRBD2 (6 bases each). Germline CDR1 and CDR2: MNHEY and SMNVEV (reference sequence). V dropped 1 base and J dropped 10 bases, with 20 bases sitting between them. This CDR3 spans 15 amino acids. CDR3 amino acids: CASSLYPIGGKTQYF. DNA for the CDR3: TGTGCCAGCAGTTTATATCCTATCGGGGGCAAGACTCAGTACTTC.

The CDR3 protein is CASSPIRGPGYEQYF. The DNA for the CDR3 is TGTGCCAGCAGTCCGATCAGGGGCCCGGGCTACGAGCAGTACTTC. The gene calls are TRBV6-1 and TRBJ2-7; TRBD1 might be the D (6 bases). Germline loops: CDR1 MNHNS, CDR2 SASEGT. This CDR3 is built from 15 residues. Between the trimmed V and J ends, which lost 5 bases and 3 bases, there was a span of 17 bases.

This chain links TRBV29-1 with TRBJ2-5; 8 bases map to TRBD2. Germline V lookup: CDR1 SQVTM, CDR2 ANQGSEA. The V segment lost 7 bases and the J segment 1 base; nucleotides outside the gene matches: 2. The CDR3 spans 12 residues. The CDR3, as DNA: TGCAGCGCCGGGGGGGCCCAAGAGACCCAGTACTTC. Its translation is CSAGGAQETQYF. The full variable domain, its missing parts supplied by reference TRBV29-1 and TRBJ2-5, is SAVISQKPSRDICQRGTSLTIQCQVDSQVTMMFWYRQQPGQSLTLIATANQGSEATYESGFVIDKFPISRPNLTFSTLTVSNMSPEDSSIYLCSAGGAQETQYFGPGTRLLVL.

This clonotype occurred many times. The rearrangement links TRBV2 to TRBJ2-5; 8 nucleotides align to TRBD1. This CDR3 contains 14 residues. V trimming: 8 bases; J trimming: 5 bases; junction bases outside the gene matches: 10. CDR1 and CDR2 (germline): SNHLY, FYNNEI. The CDR3 DNA reads TGTGCCAGCGAAGAGACAGGGGTAGAGGAGACCCAGTACTTC. As protein: CASEETGVEETQYF.

This clonotype was counted many times. The chain combines TRBV7-9 with TRBJ2-7, with no clear D. This CDR3 contains 11 residues. Germline CDR1 is SEHNR and CDR2 is FQNEAQ (reference sequence). The V gene lost 4 bases and the J gene lost 7 bases, with 8 bases spanning the gap. The CDR3 region has the DNA TGTGCCAGCAGCTCCCCCTCGGAGCAGTACTTC. Amino acid sequence: CASSSPSEQYF. The full variable domain, completed using reference TRBV7-9 and TRBJ2-7, is DTGVSQNPRHKITKRGQNVTFRCDPISEHNRLYWYRQTLGQGPEFLTYFQNEAQLEKSRLLSDRFSAERPKGSFSTLEIQRTEQGDSAMYLCASSSPSEQYFGPGTRLTVT.

There are many counts of this clonotype. V usage is TRBV5-1 and J usage is TRBJ2-2; D is ambiguous. Per germline, CDR1 SGHRS and CDR2 YFSETQ. The CDR3 runs 15 residues. Trimming took off 7 bases at V and 5 bases at J, with 18 bases between the two ends. CDR3 sequence reads: CASRALVRTTGELFF. The CDR3 DNA follows: TGCGCCAGCCGTGCTCTGGTCCGGACGACCGGGGAGCTGTTTTTT.

This clonotype has more than one count but fewer than ten. This chain's CDR3 is CASSPPREGTGELFF. In nucleotides, the CDR3 is TGTGCCAGCAGTCCCCCCCGGGAGGGAACCGGGGAGCTGTTTTTT. The chain joins TRBV12-3 or TRBV12-4 to TRBJ2-2, with 8 bases fitting TRBD2. V was clipped by 5 bases and J by 5 bases; unmatched bases: 7. This CDR3 region has 15 residues.

The chain employs TRBV6-1 and TRBJ2-2; perhaps D is TRBD1 or TRBD2 (6 bases each). The ends were cut back, 8 bases at V and 1 base at J, with 14 bases in the middle. In germline, CDR1 is MNHNS, CDR2 SASEGT. The CDR3 sequence is 15 residues long. CDR3 sequence (DNA): TGTGCCAGCTGGGGGGCGGCGGTGAACACCGGGGAGCTGTTTTTT. Amino acid sequence: CASWGAAVNTGELFF.

The rearrangement uses TRBV29-1 and TRBJ2-7, with 10 bases that match TRBD2. The germline V gene encodes CDR1 SQVTM and CDR2 ANQGSEA. The length of the CDR3 is 14 residues. V was pared by 4 bases and J by 0 bases, with 3 bases of the junction left unmatched. Here the CDR3 reads CSVVGTSDSYEQYF. As DNA, the CDR3 is TGCAGCGTTGTGGGGACTAGCGACTCCTACGAGCAGTACTTC.

On this clonotype: A much larger clone differs from this one at a single base, so this may be a read error. The chain recombines TRBV4-1 with TRBJ1-3; D gene ambiguous. The CDR3 consists of 14 residues. Germline V lookup: CDR1 MGHRA, CDR2 YSYEKL. The CDR3 sequence is CTSSQGPAGNTIYF. Here the CDR3 DNA reads TGCACCAGCAGCCAAGGCCCCGCGGGAAACACCATATATTTT.

The gene calls are TRBV11-1 and TRBJ1-5; the D gene is possibly TRBD1 (5 bases). The V end lost 5 bases, the J end lost 4 bases, and 9 bases lay between the germline ends. The CDR3 loop spans 13 amino acids. Germline CDR1 reads SGHAT; CDR2 reads FQDESV (reference sequence). The CDR3 is CASSRTINQPQHF. The CDR3 bases are TGTGCCAGCAGCCGGACAATAAATCAGCCCCAGCATTTT.

The chain recombines TRBV30 with TRBJ2-6; D not certain. Between the trimmed V and J ends, which lost 3 bases and 0 bases, there was a span of 15 bases. CDR3 length equals 17 residues. CDR1 and CDR2 (germline): GTSNPN, SVGIG (reference sequence). CDR3 in amino acids: CAWRARPTYSGANVLTF. The CDR3, as DNA: TGTGCCTGGAGGGCGCGGCCGACCTACTCTGGGGCCAACGTCCTGACTTTC. Full variable domain (remainder filled in from reference TRBV30 and TRBJ2-6): SQTIHQWPATLVQPVGSPLSLECTVEGTSNPNLYWYRQAAGRGLQLLFYSVGIGQISSEVPQNLSASRPQDRQFILSSKKLLLSDSGFYLCAWRARPTYSGANVLTFGAGSRLTVL.

The chain combines TRBV5-5 with TRBJ2-4; TRBD1 is a possible D gene (6 bases). Between the trimmed V and J ends, which lost 0 bases and 8 bases, there was a span of 24 bases. CDR1 is SGHKS and CDR2 is YYEKEE in the germline V gene (reference sequence). The length of the CDR3 is 18 residues. This CDR3 is CASSLVAGSRGTLDIQYF. The CDR3 region has the DNA TGTGCCAGCAGCTTGGTCGCTGGCTCCAGGGGTACTCTAGACATTCAGTACTTC.

This clonotype was found a few times. J is TRBJ1-2 and V is TRBV20-1; no clear D. V gave up 0 bases and J gave up 0 bases, with 5 bases separating them. The CDR3 is 13 residues long. The germline V gene has CDR1 DFQATT and CDR2 SNEGSKA (reference sequence). Here the CDR3 DNA reads TGCAGTGCTAGAGAGCCAGCTAACTATGGCTACACCTTC. This sequence encodes CSAREPANYGYTF.

This clonotype was observed many times. The rearrangement joins TRBV12-3 or TRBV12-4 to TRBJ2-5; TRBD1 might be the D (7 bases). Trimming left V 4 bases short and J 3 bases short, with 15 bases between. The CDR3 sequence is 15 residues long. The CDR3 DNA is TGTGCCAGCAGTTCCACCACAGGGGAGGAAGAGACCCAGTACTTC. Its translation: CASSSTTGEEETQYF.